The clone carrying this TCR beta chain has just a few counts. Its antigen is not identified. The data derive from a study of T-cell reconstitution after alpha-beta-depleted transplantation in children. The authors prepared the TCRbeta library with unique molecular identifiers. A single record per CDR3 protein comes from TCRdb applying MiXCR to the PCR reads. The repertoire holds 400,000 to 450,000 distinct CDR3 sequences, with around two fifths as singletons. Unmatched junction bases numbered 5, after V lost 4 bases and J lost 5 bases. The CDR3 has 16 amino acids. Looked up from germline, CDR1 is SGDLS and CDR2 is YYNGEE. Study results and caveats: Some patients' high day-60 TCRbeta diversity was traced to surviving recipient T cells and thymic progenitors. Two months or so post-transplant, alpha-beta T cells reportedly derived from several hundred expanded graft clones. Among T cells one year after transplant, newly produced cells accounted for most counts and diversity.

This sequence was found in a girl aged 2 to 9 with aplastic anemia, due to receive a stem cell transplant. Sample: PBMCs, taken before TCRalphabeta/CD19-depleted stem cell transplant. The chain recombines TRBV9 with TRBJ2-2; TRBD2 agrees at 13 bases. The CDR3 coding sequence is TGTGCCAGCAGCCCCCAGGGACTAGCGGGGACCGGGGAGCTGTTTTTT. Translating it yields CASSPQGLAGTGELFF.